This is a list of T cell receptor beta chains from one sample in a study of blood T cell repertoires in COVID-19. Assay used: immunoSEQ multiplex PCR; TCRdb lists only in-frame clones, some missing. The repertoire consists of about 110,000 clones, with about two thirds occurring once and the leading ten covering roughly 0.86%. Input material: peripheral blood. These receptors came from a human donor with acute or convalescent COVID-19. The donor label of this sample is uncertain. Both conserved end residues are part of each CDR3. The D gene is left open where the match is weak. For some rows the clone size is stated as once, few or many, or as a class when expanded; others skip it.

>TRBV11-2|TRBJ1-1|-|-
TGTGCCAGCAGCAACCGACACCCCTTTGAAGCTTTCTTT
CASSNRHPFEAFF
>TRBV27|TRBJ1-2|TRBD1|-
TGTGCCAGCAGCCCGGACAGGGGCGACTATGGCTACACCTTC
CASSPDRGDYGYTF
>TRBV7-9|TRBJ1-4|-|few
TGTGCCAGCAGCTTAAAGGTGCCTGACAGTTTCCTAGGGGGTGAAAAACTGTTTTTT
CASSLKVPDSFLGGEKLFF
>TRBV30|TRBJ1-2|TRBD1|-
TGTGCCAAGCACAAACTTCAGGACAGGGAGGGCTATGGCTACACCTTC
CAKHKLQDREGYGYTF
>TRBV29-1|TRBJ1-2|TRBD1|-
TGCAGCGTGGGGACAGGGAATCGGGATGGCTACACCTTC
CSVGTGNRDGYTF
>TRBV18|TRBJ2-3|-|few
TGTGCCAGCTCACCGAGGACTAACACAGATACGCAGTATTTT
CASSPRTNTDTQYF
>TRBV10-3|TRBJ1-6|-|-
TGTGCCATCGCCGCGTCCCTTAATTCACCCCTCCACTTT
CAIAASLNSPLHF
>TRBV30|TRBJ2-2|-|-
TGTGCCTGGAGTCTTCGGGCAGGGGTCACCGGGGAGCTGTTTTTT
CAWSLRAGVTGELFF
>TRBV7-3|TRBJ1-1|TRBD1|-
TGTGCCAGCAGTTTCTCCGGGACAGGGGGCAGGACTGAAGCTTTCTTT
CASSFSGTGGRTEAFF
>TRBV28|TRBJ1-4|TRBD1|-
TGTGCCAGCACCCCCTTACAGGGGATAGTGGAAGTTAATGAAAAACTGTTTTTT
CASTPLQGIVEVNEKLFF
>TRBV7-9|TRBJ1-1|-|-
TGTGCCAGCAGCTTACAGGGTTCCACTGAAGCTTTCTTT
CASSLQGSTEAFF
>TRBV7-3|TRBJ2-1|-|-
TGTGCCAGCAGCTTAAAGGCGATGCGGGGCAATGAGCAGTTCTTC
CASSLKAMRGNEQFF
>TRBV9|TRBJ1-1|-|-
TGTGCCAGCAGCGTAGGTACGGTGAGCACTGAAGCTTTCTTT
CASSVGTVSTEAFF
>TRBV19|TRBJ1-1|TRBD1|-
TGTGCCAGTAGTACGACAGGGGTTACGCCCAGCTCTGAAGCTTTCTTT
CASSTTGVTPSSEAFF